One sample yielded the 28 T cell receptor beta chains listed below, sequenced in a study of CD8 T cells in ankylosing spondylitis (dated by TCRdb to 2016 to 2017). Points the paper makes about the study in general: Blood from ankylosing spondylitis patients appeared to be characterized by a TCR beta motif composed of roughly 8 highly homologous amino acid variants.

These receptors have no identified antigens. To prepare the library, 5' RACE was applied. The reads were generated on an Illumina HiSeq 2500. TCRdb passed the public sequencing reads through fastp at Q25 and MiXCR, retaining productive beta sequences. Entries are consolidated by CDR3 protein sequence, retaining the most common genes and DNA. Present in this sample are around 770,000 distinct CDR3 sequences, under 20% of which were seen just once. Of the sample, 15% to 20% is held by the ten largest clones. The sequenced material came from blood, either unsorted or a sorted T cell fraction (not recorded which). Source of these receptors: a male donor with ankylosing spondylitis.

The chain recombines TRBV7-2 with TRBJ1-4; TRBD1 agrees at 7 bases. From germline, CDR1 is SGHTA and CDR2 FQGNSA. V was clipped by 1 base and J by 7 bases; unmatched bases: 9. CDR3 length equals 16 residues. CDR3 sequence (DNA): TGTGCCAGCAGCTTAGTCATGGGGGCAGGGGGTGAAAAACTGTTTTTT. This encodes CASSLVMGAGGEKLFF.

The V and J genes are TRBV27 and TRBJ2-3; 10 bases map to TRBD1. This CDR3 is built from 16 residues. Germline V lookup: CDR1 MNHEY, CDR2 SMNVEV (reference sequence). V gave up 5 bases and J gave up 4 bases; unmatched junction bases: 9. The CDR3 DNA sequence: TGTGCCAGCAGTACCCCAGGGGGACAGGGGTCAGATACGCAGTATTTT. Its translation: CASSTPGGQGSDTQYF.

CDR3 in amino acids: CASSADRATQRTGELFF. CDR3 DNA: TGTGCCAGCAGTGCGGACAGGGCCACCCAGAGGACCGGGGAGCTGTTTTTT. The rearrangement joins TRBV12-3 or TRBV12-4 to TRBJ2-2; TRBD1 matches at 8 bases. CDR3 length: 17 amino acids. The V and J ends lost 5 bases and 5 bases, in that order; junction bases with no gene match: 13.

In its sample, this clonotype was seen a few times. The V gene is TRBV4-1, the J gene TRBJ1-2, with a weak D call TRBD1 (6 bases). The CDR3 sequence is 13 residues long. Germline CDR1 is MGHRA and CDR2 is YSYEKL. Deletions cut 2 bases from V and 6 bases from J, with 10 bases between. CDR3 protein: CASSQIGGDGYTF. In nucleotides, the CDR3 is TGCGCCAGCAGCCAAATAGGGGGGGATGGCTACACCTTC.

This clonotype was seen many times. The chain uses TRBV12-3 or TRBV12-4 and TRBJ2-3; no definite D call. V dropped 3 bases and J dropped 4 bases, with 5 bases sitting between them. CDR3 length: 12 amino acids. The CDR3 loop reads CASSLIPDTQYF. CDR3 bases: TGTGCCAGCAGTTTGATTCCAGATACGCAGTATTTT.

This clonotype appeared a few times. The chain recombines TRBV14 with TRBJ1-1; weak D call: TRBD1 (5 bases). The CDR3 has 15 residues. The V gene's germline CDR1 is SGHDN and CDR2 FVKESK. V was cut by 4 bases and J by 2 bases, with 14 bases left in between. The CDR3: CASSLLGTKNTEAFF. CDR3 coding DNA: TGTGCCAGCAGCCTGCTTGGGACGAAAAACACTGAAGCTTTCTTT. Full variable domain (remainder filled in from reference TRBV14 and TRBJ1-1): EAGVTQFPSHSVIEKGQTVTLRCDPISGHDNLYWYRRVMGKEIKFLLHFVKESKQDESGMPNNRFLAERTGGTYSTLKVQPAELEDSGVYFCASSLLGTKNTEAFFGQGTRLTVV.

V is TRBV7-9 and J is TRBJ2-2; D assignment may be TRBD1 or TRBD2 (5 bases each). Germline V gene sequence: CDR1 SEHNR, CDR2 FQNEAQ (reference sequence). Trimming took 3 bases from V and 4 from J, leaving 9 bases between them. The CDR3 has 14 residues. The CDR3 loop is CASSFRDPTGELFF. The DNA of the CDR3 is TGTGCCAGCAGCTTTAGGGACCCCACCGGGGAGCTGTTTTTT.

This clonotype was picked up a small number of times. The rearrangement links TRBV5-1 to TRBJ2-7; D may be TRBD2 (6 bases). With 5 bases removed from V and 5 bases from J, the gap between germline ends came to 20 bases. Per the germline V gene, CDR1 is SGHRS and CDR2 is YFSETQ. There are 15 residues in the CDR3. CDR3 sequence: CASRTTGTVPHEQYF. DNA for the CDR3: TGCGCCAGCAGAACTACCGGGACTGTTCCCCACGAGCAGTACTTC.

V and J are TRBV20-1 and TRBJ2-5, with a tentative D call TRBD1 (5 bases). Germline V gene lookup returns CDR1 DFQATT and CDR2 SNEGSKA (reference sequence). This CDR3 has 12 residues. Trimming took 3 bases from V and 3 from J, leaving 8 bases between them. CDR3 in DNA: TGCAGTGCTAGGGGGCAGAAAGAGACCCAGTACTTC. Its translation is CSARGQKETQYF.

This clonotype has more than one count but fewer than ten. This CDR3 reads CASSFLGEKLFF. The CDR3 coding sequence is TGTGCCAGCAGTTTCCTGGGTGAAAAACTGTTTTTT. The chain has TRBV12-3 or TRBV12-4 and TRBJ1-4; D uncertain. The CDR3 runs 12 residues. The germline V and J ends were trimmed by 3 bases and 7 bases, with 6 bases remaining between them.

CDR3 region: CASSPASVLSYEQYF. DNA of the CDR3: TGCGCCAGCAGCCCGGCCTCGGTTCTGTCTTACGAGCAGTACTTC. V and J are TRBV5-1 and TRBJ2-7; D not resolved. This CDR3 comprises 15 residues. Looked up from germline, CDR1 is SGHRS and CDR2 is YFSETQ. Trimming stripped 4 bases from V and 4 bases from J, with 18 bases between.

V usage is TRBV2 and J usage is TRBJ2-1; D not certain. In germline, CDR1 is SNHLY, CDR2 FYNNEI. CDR3 length: 14 amino acids. Deletions cut 3 bases from V and 0 bases from J, with 6 bases between. The CDR3 nucleotides are TGTGCCAGCAGTGACCAGAGCTCCTACAATGAGCAGTTCTTC. It is translated as CASSDQSSYNEQFF.

A remark on this clonotype: The junction differs from germline at one of its ends, possibly a read error. The chain joins TRBV6-5 to TRBJ2-2, with D possibly being TRBD1 or TRBD2 (5 bases each). This CDR3 is 16 amino acids long. Looked up from germline, CDR1 is MNHEY and CDR2 is SVGAGI. CDR3 amino acids: CASSYPSGRGTGELLF. The CDR3 DNA is TGTGCCAGCAGTTACCCGTCGGGGCGCGGCACCGGGGAGCTGCTTTTT.

This clonotype was counted between two and nine times. This chain links TRBV6-1 with TRBJ2-1; unclear D gene. There are 16 residues in the CDR3. The V gene's germline CDR1 is MNHNS and CDR2 SASEGT. The ends were cut back, 6 bases at V and 0 bases at J, with 15 bases in the middle. DNA for the CDR3: TGTGCCAGCAGCGCCGGATGGTTCGGCTCCTACAATGAGCAGTTCTTC. Its protein product is CASSAGWFGSYNEQFF.

V gene TRBV7-9 combines with J gene TRBJ2-7, with a possible D match to TRBD2 (7 bases). Trimming took off 6 bases at V and 6 bases at J, with 15 bases between the two ends. Germline CDR1 is SEHNR and CDR2 is FQNEAQ (reference sequence). CDR3 length: 13 amino acids. CDR3 DNA: TGTGCCAGCAGTCCACCGGGGGGCGGCGAGCAGTACTTC. Protein product: CASSPPGGGEQYF.

This rearrangement joins TRBV6-5 to TRBJ1-5, with D possibly TRBD1 on 6 matching bases. CDR3 size: 14 residues. V dropped 4 bases and J dropped 7 bases, with 14 bases sitting between them. Germline lookup yields CDR1 MNHEY and CDR2 SVGAGI. The CDR3 region has the DNA TGTGCCAGCAGTTCCGTTGGGGGCACGCAGCCCCAGCATTTT. This translates into CASSSVGGTQPQHF.

This clonotype was detected a few times. The CDR3 protein is CASSNDRDPPNQPQHF. CDR3 DNA: TGTGCCAGCAGCAACGACCGGGACCCCCCAAATCAGCCCCAGCATTTT. This chain links TRBV5-6 with TRBJ1-5; TRBD1 is a possible D gene (5 bases). Germline CDR1 SGHDT, CDR2 YYEEEE. CDR3 length equals 16 residues. The V and J ends lost 4 bases and 4 bases respectively, with 18 bases between them.

This clonotype was seen ten or more times. The chain recombines TRBV7-2 with TRBJ2-1, with 11 positions matching TRBD2. The CDR3 extends over 16 amino acids. The J segment lost 9 bases and the V segment lost 2 bases, leaving 9 bases of the junction unmatched. Germline values: CDR1 SGHTA, CDR2 FQGNSA. For the CDR3, the DNA is TGTGCCAGCAGCTTAAGTCGCTCTAGCGGGAGGAGTGAGCAGTTCTTC. It is translated as CASSLSRSSGRSEQFF.

The chain links TRBV5-6 to TRBJ2-7, with TRBD1 matching over 7 bases. Germline V gives CDR1 SGHDT, CDR2 YYEEEE. CDR3 length: 15 amino acids. V was pared by 3 bases and J by 2 bases, with 8 bases of the junction left unmatched. The CDR3 DNA reads as TGTGCCAGCAGCTCTCGGGACAGACTAACCTACGAGCAGTACTTC. This encodes CASSSRDRLTYEQYF.

The V call is TRBV7-2, the J call TRBJ2-7; the D is unclear. The CDR3 runs to 12 residues. Trimming removed 1 base from V and 5 bases from J, with 6 bases in between. In germline, CDR1 is SGHTA, CDR2 FQGNSA. The CDR3 protein is CASSLVRHEQYF. In DNA, the CDR3 is TGTGCCAGCAGCTTAGTTCGTCACGAGCAGTACTTC.

The rearrangement links TRBV20-1 to TRBJ1-1; D may be TRBD1 (5 bases). The CDR3 is made up of 16 amino acids. In germline, CDR1 is DFQATT, CDR2 SNEGSKA (reference sequence). Trimming took 0 bases from V and 2 from J, leaving 16 bases between them. The CDR3 region is CSARDIRGGVNTEAFF. The CDR3 DNA reads TGCAGTGCTAGAGATATCCGGGGAGGGGTCAACACTGAAGCTTTCTTT.

This clonotype appeared many times. The J gene is TRBJ2-3, the V gene TRBV29-1; 10 bases are shared with TRBD2. Germline CDR1 and CDR2: SQVTM and ANQGSEA. This CDR3 spans 12 amino acids. CDR3 amino acids: CSGLAGADTQYF. Written as DNA, the CDR3 is TGCAGTGGGCTAGCGGGAGCAGATACGCAGTATTTT.

The chain employs TRBV2 and TRBJ1-4; 7 bases match TRBD1. There are 12 residues in the CDR3. CDR1 is SNHLY, CDR2 FYNNEI, per germline. The ends lost 7 bases at V and 8 bases at J; junction bases unmatched: 4. CDR3 DNA sequence: TGTGCCAGCAACGGGGACAGCGAAAAACTGTTTTTT. This codes for CASNGDSEKLFF.

In this sample, this clonotype turned up many times. The rearrangement links TRBV3-1 to TRBJ1-1; D might be TRBD1 (5 bases). Trimming pared 6 bases from V and 4 bases from J, leaving 9 bases between. The CDR3 totals 12 residues. Germline CDR1 reads LGHDT; CDR2 reads YNNKEL (reference sequence). The CDR3 here is CASSRDSTEAFF. CDR3 nucleotides: TGTGCCAGCAGTCGAGACAGCACTGAAGCTTTCTTT.

This clonotype was picked up a small number of times. The chain joins TRBV7-9 to TRBJ2-1; D remains ambiguous. The germline CDR1 and CDR2 sequences are SEHNR and FQNEAQ (reference sequence). V lost 5 bases to trimming and J lost 8 bases, with 10 bases between them. The CDR3 runs 12 residues. Here the CDR3 DNA reads TGTGCCAGCAGCGTACCCCTTGATGAGCAGTTCTTC. Its translation: CASSVPLDEQFF.

This clonotype was detected only a few times. The chain carries TRBV7-9 and TRBJ2-7; D is tentatively TRBD1 or TRBD2 (6 bases each). Looked up from germline, CDR1 is SEHNR and CDR2 is FQNEAQ (reference sequence). The CDR3 is 16 residues long. V was trimmed by 5 bases and J by 1 base, leaving 18 bases between them. CDR3 residues: CASSHDGGQGSYEQYF. The CDR3 bases are TGTGCCAGCAGCCACGATGGGGGGCAGGGTTCCTACGAGCAGTACTTC. Based on the CDR3 plus reference TRBV7-9 and TRBJ2-7, the full variable domain is DTGVSQNPRHKITKRGQNVTFRCDPISEHNRLYWYRQTLGQGPEFLTYFQNEAQLEKSRLLSDRFSAERPKGSFSTLEIQRTEQGDSAMYLCASSHDGGQGSYEQYFGPGTRLTVT.

The V call is TRBV30, the J call TRBJ1-2; D unclear. V lost 2 bases and J 4 bases, leaving 11 bases between the germline ends. Germline loops: CDR1 GTSNPN, CDR2 SVGIG (reference sequence). The CDR3 contains 13 residues. The CDR3 DNA reads TGTGCCTGGAGTCTCGGGCAGATCTATGGCTACACCTTC. Protein: CAWSLGQIYGYTF. The complete variable domain, with remaining parts taken from reference TRBV30 and TRBJ1-2, reads SQTIHQWPATLVQPVGSPLSLECTVEGTSNPNLYWYRQAAGRGLQLLFYSVGIGQISSEVPQNLSASRPQDRQFILSSKKLLLSDSGFYLCAWSLGQIYGYTFGSGTRLTVV.

In DNA form, the CDR3 reads TGTGCCAGCAGGGGAACAGGGAACTCCTACGAGCAGTACTTC. Translation: CASRGTGNSYEQYF. The V call is TRBV27, the J call TRBJ2-7; perhaps TRBD1 as D (6 bases). Trimming pared 6 bases from V and 0 bases from J, leaving 12 bases between. The germline gives CDR1 MNHEY, CDR2 SMNVEV (reference sequence). This CDR3 is built from 14 residues.